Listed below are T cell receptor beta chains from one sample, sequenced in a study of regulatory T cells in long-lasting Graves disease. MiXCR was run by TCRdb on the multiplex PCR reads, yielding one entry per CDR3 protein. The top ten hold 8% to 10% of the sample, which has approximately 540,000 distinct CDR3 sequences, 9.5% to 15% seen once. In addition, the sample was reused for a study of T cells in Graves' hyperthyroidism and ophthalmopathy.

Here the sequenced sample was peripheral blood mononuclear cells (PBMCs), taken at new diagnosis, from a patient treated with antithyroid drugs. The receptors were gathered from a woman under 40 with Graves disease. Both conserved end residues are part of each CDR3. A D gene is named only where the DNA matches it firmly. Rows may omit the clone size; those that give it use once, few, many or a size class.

CDR3: CASNEPGTGASYEQYF
DNA: TGTGCCAGCAATGAGCCGGGGACAGGGGCCTCCTACGAGCAGTACTTC
D: TRBD1
V: TRBV2
size: many
J: TRBJ2-7

CDR3: CSARETGLGNTIYF
DNA: TGCAGTGCTAGAGAAACAGGGCTCGGAAACACCATATATTTT
D: -
V: TRBV20-1
size: -
J: TRBJ1-3

CDR3: CASSLNPGLSGYEQYF
DNA: TGTGCCAGCAGTTTGAATCCGGGACTCTCGGGCTACGAGCAGTACTTC
D: -
V: TRBV28
size: many
J: TRBJ2-7

CDR3: CASTQGYQPQHF
DNA: TGTGCCAGTACCCAGGGGTATCAGCCCCAGCATTTT
D: -
V: TRBV19
size: -
J: TRBJ1-5

CDR3: CSAPGQTYEQYF
DNA: TGCAGTGCCCCAGGACAGACCTACGAGCAGTACTTC
D: -
V: TRBV20-1
size: few
J: TRBJ2-7

CDR3: CASSPQGRSSYEQYF
DNA: TGTGCCAGCAGCCCCCAAGGGCGGTCCTCCTACGAGCAGTACTTC
D: -
V: TRBV7-2
size: many
J: TRBJ2-7

CDR3: CASSLGTPSGLEQFF
DNA: TGCGCCAGCAGCTTGGGGACACCGAGTGGTCTTGAGCAGTTCTTC
D: -
V: TRBV5-1
size: many
J: TRBJ2-1

CDR3: CSAGLAGVLNEQFF
DNA: TGCAGTGCTGGACTAGCGGGAGTTTTGAATGAGCAGTTCTTC
D: TRBD2
V: TRBV20-1
size: few
J: TRBJ2-1

CDR3: CASSPPSKSYNEQFF
DNA: TGTGCCAGCTCACCACCTAGCAAAAGCTACAATGAGCAGTTCTTC
D: -
V: TRBV18
size: many
J: TRBJ2-1

CDR3: CASSQTPDYGYTF
DNA: TGTGCCAGCAGCCAAACACCGGACTATGGCTACACCTTC
D: -
V: TRBV6-1
size: few
J: TRBJ1-2

CDR3: CASSASGTYEQYF
DNA: TGTGCCAGCAGTGCTAGCGGCACCTACGAGCAGTACTTC
D: TRBD2
V: TRBV7-6
size: -
J: TRBJ2-7

CDR3: CASSVSSFPSEGSPLHF
DNA: TGTGCCAGCAGCGTAAGCTCTTTTCCTTCGGAGGGCTCACCCCTCCACTTT
D: -
V: TRBV9
size: few
J: TRBJ1-6

CDR3: CASSPISSYNEQFF
DNA: TGTGCCAGCAGCCCTATCAGCTCCTACAATGAGCAGTTCTTC
D: -
V: TRBV7-8
size: many
J: TRBJ2-1

CDR3: CASSLGRRSAEQFF
DNA: TGTGCCAGCAGTTTAGGTCGGAGGTCTGCTGAGCAGTTCTTC
D: -
V: TRBV12-3/TRBV12-4
size: many
J: TRBJ2-1

CDR3: CASSGGLAGSTYNEQFF
DNA: TGCGCCAGCAGCGGGGGACTAGCGGGATCAACCTACAATGAGCAGTTCTTC
D: TRBD2
V: TRBV11-1
size: -
J: TRBJ2-1

CDR3: CASSPRERGNTEAFF
DNA: TGTGCCAGCAGCCCCCGCGAAAGGGGGAACACTGAAGCTTTCTTT
D: -
V: TRBV11-1
size: many
J: TRBJ1-1

CDR3: CASSSQRNSYNEQFF
DNA: TGCGCCAGCAGCTCCCAGCGGAACTCCTACAATGAGCAGTTCTTC
D: -
V: TRBV5-1
size: many
J: TRBJ2-1

CDR3: CASTLRGQVGVLVGTDTQYF
DNA: TGTGCCAGCACTCTAAGGGGGCAGGTCGGAGTCCTTGTCGGCACAGATACGCAGTATTTT
D: TRBD1
V: TRBV6-1
size: many
J: TRBJ2-3

CDR3: CASSLEANTEAFF
DNA: TGTGCCAGCAGCTTAGAAGCGAACACTGAAGCTTTCTTT
D: -
V: TRBV11-2
size: many
J: TRBJ1-1

CDR3: CASSQGKAKGLAGGGGEQFF
DNA: TGCGCCAGCAGCCAAGGAAAAGCAAAGGGACTAGCGGGAGGTGGGGGTGAGCAGTTCTTC
D: TRBD2
V: TRBV4-1
size: few
J: TRBJ2-1

CDR3: CASSLAQGDNQPQHF
DNA: TGTGCCAGCAGTTTAGCCCAGGGGGATAATCAGCCCCAGCATTTT
D: TRBD1
V: TRBV12-3/TRBV12-4
size: many
J: TRBJ1-5

CDR3: CASSSPSGRETQYF
DNA: TGTGCCAGCAGCTCCCCGAGCGGGCGGGAGACCCAGTACTTC
D: -
V: TRBV7-9
size: many
J: TRBJ2-5

CDR3: CSARRQLAGGSLRADEQFF
DNA: TGCAGTGCTAGAAGGCAACTAGCGGGAGGGTCCTTACGGGCGGATGAGCAGTTCTTC
D: TRBD2
V: TRBV20-1
size: -
J: TRBJ2-1

CDR3: CAIFSGSGNIQYF
DNA: TGTGCCATCTTTAGCGGGAGTGGAAACATTCAGTACTTC
D: TRBD2
V: TRBV6-1
size: few
J: TRBJ2-4

CDR3: CAWIPGGPRPTGTGELFF
DNA: TGTGCCTGGATCCCTGGGGGGCCACGCCCCACGGGAACCGGGGAGCTGTTTTTT
D: -
V: TRBV30
size: few
J: TRBJ2-2

CDR3: CASSQDLQVIDEQYF
DNA: TGTGCCAGCAGCCAAGATCTACAGGTTATCGACGAGCAGTACTTC
D: -
V: TRBV14
size: many
J: TRBJ2-7

CDR3: CATSRAPGLAGNEQYF
DNA: TGTGCCACCAGCAGAGCTCCGGGACTAGCGGGAAACGAGCAGTACTTC
D: TRBD2
V: TRBV15
size: many
J: TRBJ2-7

CDR3: CASSPDSGSYEQYF
DNA: TGTGCCAGCAGCCCGGACTCCGGCTCCTACGAGCAGTACTTC
D: -
V: TRBV7-9
size: -
J: TRBJ2-7

CDR3: CASSQAPALRGTQYF
DNA: TGTGCCAGCAGCCAAGCCCCCGCCCTGAGGGGGACCCAGTACTTC
D: -
V: TRBV3-1
size: many
J: TRBJ2-5

CDR3: CSARHVSEYEQYF
DNA: TGCAGTGCTAGACACGTTAGCGAGTACGAGCAGTACTTC
D: -
V: TRBV20-1
size: many
J: TRBJ2-7

CDR3: CASSPGNSVTEAFF
DNA: TGTGCCAGCAGTCCGGGAAACAGCGTTACTGAAGCTTTCTTT
D: -
V: TRBV7-3
size: few
J: TRBJ1-1

CDR3: CASSTGVWSARLKPGTGELFF
DNA: TGTGCCAGCAGTACCGGGGTCTGGTCCGCTCGGCTCAAACCGGGCACCGGGGAGCTGTTTTTT
D: -
V: TRBV28
size: many
J: TRBJ2-2

CDR3: CASSPRNTLKAFF
DNA: TGTGCCAGCTCTCCGCGGAATACCTTAAAAGCTTTCTTT
D: -
V: TRBV6-1
size: many
J: TRBJ1-1

CDR3: CASSRTGAEAFF
DNA: TGCGCCAGCAGCCGGACAGGAGCTGAAGCTTTCTTT
D: TRBD1
V: TRBV5-1
size: many
J: TRBJ1-1

CDR3: CASSLSFSDEQFF
DNA: TGTGCCAGCAGTTTATCGTTCTCGGATGAGCAGTTCTTC
D: -
V: TRBV27
size: many
J: TRBJ2-1

CDR3: CASSLKRPFDDSTVAKNIQYF
DNA: TGTGCCAGCAGCCTCAAACGACCCTTCGACGACAGCACTGTAGCCAAAAACATTCAGTACTTC
D: -
V: TRBV7-8
size: -
J: TRBJ2-4

CDR3: CASSEVSGSRHEQFF
DNA: TGTGCCAGCAGTGAAGTTAGCGGGAGTAGGCATGAGCAGTTCTTC
D: TRBD2
V: TRBV2
size: many
J: TRBJ2-1

CDR3: CASSLTSGTGDYYGYTF
DNA: TGTGCCAGCAGTTTAACTTCCGGGACAGGGGACTACTATGGCTACACCTTC
D: TRBD1
V: TRBV28
size: many
J: TRBJ1-2

CDR3: CASSPPSGNEKLFF
DNA: TGTGCCAGCTCACCACCTTCCGGAAATGAAAAACTGTTTTTT
D: -
V: TRBV18
size: many
J: TRBJ1-4

CDR3: CASIRTGTGTDTQYF
DNA: TGTGCCAGCATTCGAACCGGGACAGGCACAGATACGCAGTATTTT
D: TRBD1
V: TRBV28
size: -
J: TRBJ2-3

CDR3: CASSERLGGQGSYEQYF
DNA: TGTGCCAGCAGTGAAAGGCTGGGAGGACAGGGGTCCTACGAGCAGTACTTC
D: TRBD1
V: TRBV6-1
size: -
J: TRBJ2-7

CDR3: CASSEGRETQYF
DNA: TGTGCCAGCAGTGAAGGGAGGGAGACCCAGTACTTC
D: -
V: TRBV2
size: many
J: TRBJ2-5

CDR3: CASSLFRYLGNEQFF
DNA: TGTGCCAGCAGCTTATTTAGATATTTGGGTAATGAGCAGTTCTTC
D: -
V: TRBV11-2
size: few
J: TRBJ2-1

CDR3: CSARGGGAGNQPQHF
DNA: TGCAGTGCTAGAGGGGGGGGTGCTGGCAATCAGCCCCAGCATTTT
D: -
V: TRBV20-1
size: many
J: TRBJ1-5

CDR3: CASRTSTGELFF
DNA: TGTGCCAGCAGAACATCCACCGGGGAGCTGTTTTTT
D: -
V: TRBV28
size: many
J: TRBJ2-2

CDR3: CASSLNWGDQGNNEQFF
DNA: TGTGCCAGCAGCTTAAATTGGGGAGACCAGGGGAACAATGAGCAGTTCTTC
D: -
V: TRBV7-3
size: many
J: TRBJ2-1

CDR3: CAISVSVEYAEAFF
DNA: TGTGCCATCAGTGTGAGCGTGGAATACGCTGAAGCTTTCTTT
D: -
V: TRBV10-3
size: few
J: TRBJ1-1

CDR3: CASGLEGTSMDEQFF
DNA: TGTGCTAGTGGTTTGGAGGGGACTAGTATGGATGAGCAGTTCTTC
D: TRBD2
V: TRBV12-5
size: many
J: TRBJ2-1

CDR3: CASNREGANTEAFF
DNA: TGTGCCAGCAACAGGGAAGGGGCGAACACTGAAGCTTTCTTT
D: -
V: TRBV2
size: few
J: TRBJ1-1

CDR3: CASSLMGGSNEQFF
DNA: TGTGCCAGCAGCTTAATGGGGGGGAGTAATGAGCAGTTCTTC
D: TRBD2
V: TRBV7-9
size: few
J: TRBJ2-1